The TCR beta chain described here comes from a study of T cells in Graves' hyperthyroidism and ophthalmopathy. Study observations and caveats: Blood also contained most expanded thyroid clonotypes above 0.001.

V dropped 10 bases and J dropped 3 bases, with 20 bases sitting between them. Germline V gene sequence: CDR1 ENHRY, CDR2 SYGVKD. This CDR3 has 15 amino acids. Comment on this clonotype: Its specificity is unknown.

Using RNA transcripts as the source, TCR beta CDR3 regions were amplified. During a first-round RT-PCR of the TCR CDR3, the HTBI primer set was used. Each CDR3 protein gets one entry after TCRdb re-called the multiplex PCR reads with MiXCR. The table shows 500,000 to 550,000 distinct CDR3 sequences, with around 21% occurring only once. Diagnosis relied on clinical symptoms, serum thyroxine and TRAb, thyroid ultrasound and orbital computed tomography. The authors obtained PBMCs from 9 to 10 ml of fresh peripheral blood. This TCR was sampled from a man between 18 and 29 years old with Graves' hyperthyroidism. The chain uses TRBV10-3 and TRBJ2-3, with D perhaps matching TRBD1 (7 bases). Sequenced material: blood. CDR3 bases: TGTGCCACCAGGGGGGCGACTAGTCGAACAGATACGCAGTATTTT. This codes for CATRGATSRTDTQYF.